Presented here are 6 T cell receptor beta chains from one specimen sequenced in a study of PD-1 blockade in classical Hodgkin lymphoma (dated by TCRdb to between 2020 and 2021). Library preparation employed the immunoSEQ multiplex PCR assay. TCRdb retrieved this table from immuneACCESS and kept in-frame rearrangements only. Not all clones are present; in checked studies, unresolved V genes account for under half, and no reason is known for the remainder. This sample is represented by around 40,000 clones; 77% of them were singletons. Of the sample, around 9.5% falls within the top ten clones. This sample's time point label indicates: cycle 4 day 1 (C4D1), after five to seven weeks of nivolumab. Every trial patient had relapsed after autologous stem cell transplantation, and cohorts A, B and C differed in prior brentuximab vedotin exposure. Sequencing used peripheral blood mononuclear cells (PBMCs), obtained before the fourth cycle of nivolumab. These receptors came from a human donor with classical Hodgkin lymphoma.

The rearrangement links TRBV4-3 to TRBJ1-3; D is ambiguous. The germline gives CDR1 LGHNA, CDR2 YSLEER. The CDR3 is made up of 15 amino acids. Trimming removed 0 bases at V and 1 base at J, with 7 bases between. This CDR3 reads CASSQDSGSGNTIYF. The CDR3 DNA reads TGCGCCAGCAGCCAAGATAGCGGTTCTGGAAACACCATATATTTT.

The rearrangement links TRBV19 to TRBJ2-3; 10 nucleotides agree with TRBD2. In germline, CDR1 is LNHDA, CDR2 SQIVND (reference sequence). The CDR3 has 17 residues. V trimming: 3 bases; J trimming: 1 base; junction bases outside the gene matches: 7. The chain's CDR3 is CASSMGIAGGRTDTQYF. CDR3 sequence (DNA): TGTGCCAGTAGTATGGGTATAGCGGGGGGTCGCACAGATACGCAGTATTTT.

The V and J genes are TRBV5-1 and TRBJ1-4, with 9 bases lining up with TRBD1. Looked up from germline, CDR1 is SGHRS and CDR2 is YFSETQ. The V gene end was trimmed by 3 bases and the J gene end by 8 bases; junction bases not matched to a gene: 8. CDR3 length: 15 amino acids. CDR3 sequence reads: CASSSVQGADEKLFF. CDR3 DNA: TGCGCCAGCAGCTCCGTACAGGGGGCAGACGAAAAACTGTTTTTT.

The V gene is TRBV6-1, the J gene TRBJ1-5; D gene uncertain. Per the germline V gene, CDR1 is MNHNS and CDR2 is SASEGT. The CDR3 has 12 residues. V lost 6 bases, J lost 9 bases, and 12 bases lay in between. This CDR3 is CASSSPWGPQHF. CDR3 nucleotide sequence: TGTGCCAGCAGCTCGCCCTGGGGGCCCCAGCATTTT.

This chain joins TRBV7-3 and TRBJ2-3, with TRBD2 as a possible D gene (6 bases). Trimming removed 6 bases at V and 2 bases at J, with 15 bases between. The CDR3 loop spans 15 amino acids. The germline CDR1 and CDR2 sequences are SGHTA and FQGTGA. This CDR3 reads CASSRRGRTTDTQYF. Here the CDR3 DNA reads TGTGCCAGCAGTCGGAGGGGACGGACCACAGATACGCAGTATTTT.

This clone was found a few times. Other DNA sequences in the sample encode the same CDR3. The V gene is TRBV7-2, the J gene TRBJ1-5; 7 bases fit TRBD1. CDR3 length equals 14 residues. Germline V lookup: CDR1 SGHTA, CDR2 FQGNSA. V gave up 4 bases and J gave up 2 bases; unmatched junction bases: 2. CDR3 in DNA: TGTGCCAGCAGCTCAGACAGGGGCAATCAGCCCCAGCATTTT. It codes for CASSSDRGNQPQHF.